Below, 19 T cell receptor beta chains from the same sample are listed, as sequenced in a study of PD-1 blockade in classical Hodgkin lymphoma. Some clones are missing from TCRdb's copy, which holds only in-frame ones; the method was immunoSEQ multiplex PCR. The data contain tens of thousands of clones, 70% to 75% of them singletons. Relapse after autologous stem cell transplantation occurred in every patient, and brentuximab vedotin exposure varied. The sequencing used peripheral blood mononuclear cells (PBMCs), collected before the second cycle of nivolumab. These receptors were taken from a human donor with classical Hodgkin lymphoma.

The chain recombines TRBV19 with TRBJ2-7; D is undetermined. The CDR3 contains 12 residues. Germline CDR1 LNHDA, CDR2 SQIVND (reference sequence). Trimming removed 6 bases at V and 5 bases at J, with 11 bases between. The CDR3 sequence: CASSGQKDEQYF. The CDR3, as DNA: TGTGCCAGTAGCGGGCAAAAGGACGAGCAGTACTTC.

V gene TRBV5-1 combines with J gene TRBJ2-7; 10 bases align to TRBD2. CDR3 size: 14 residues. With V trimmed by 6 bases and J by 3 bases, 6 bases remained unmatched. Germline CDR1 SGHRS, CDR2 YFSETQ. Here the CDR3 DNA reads TGCGCCAGCACCTTTGGGACTAGCGACTACGAGCAGTACTTC. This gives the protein CASTFGTSDYEQYF.

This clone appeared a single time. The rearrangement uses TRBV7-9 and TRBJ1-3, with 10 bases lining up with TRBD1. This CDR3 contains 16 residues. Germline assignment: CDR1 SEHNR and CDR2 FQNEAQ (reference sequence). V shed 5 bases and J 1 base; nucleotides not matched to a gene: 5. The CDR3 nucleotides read TGTGCCAGCAGCATCCCGGGACAGGGGTCTGGAAACACCATATATTTT. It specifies CASSIPGQGSGNTIYF. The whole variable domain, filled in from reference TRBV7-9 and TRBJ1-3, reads DTGVSQNPRHKITKRGQNVTFRCDPISEHNRLYWYRQTLGQGPEFLTYFQNEAQLEKSRLLSDRFSAERPKGSFSTLEIQRTEQGDSAMYLCASSIPGQGSGNTIYFGEGSWLTVV.

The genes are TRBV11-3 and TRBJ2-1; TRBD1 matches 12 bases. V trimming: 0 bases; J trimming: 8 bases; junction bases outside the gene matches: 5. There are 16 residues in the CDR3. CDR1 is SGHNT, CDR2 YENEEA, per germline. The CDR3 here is CASSLDRDRGRHEQFF. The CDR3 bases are TGTGCCAGCAGCTTAGACCGGGACAGGGGGCGACATGAGCAGTTCTTC.

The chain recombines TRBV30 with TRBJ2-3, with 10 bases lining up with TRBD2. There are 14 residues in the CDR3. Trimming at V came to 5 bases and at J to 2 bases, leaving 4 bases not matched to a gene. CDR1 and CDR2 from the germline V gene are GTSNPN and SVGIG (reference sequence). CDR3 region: CAWERGGPTDTQYF. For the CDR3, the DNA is TGTGCCTGGGAGCGGGGGGGCCCCACAGATACGCAGTATTTT.

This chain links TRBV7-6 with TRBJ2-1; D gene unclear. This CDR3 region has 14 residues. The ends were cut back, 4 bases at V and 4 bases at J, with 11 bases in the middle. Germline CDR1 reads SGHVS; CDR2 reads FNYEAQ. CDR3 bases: TGTGCCAGCAGCTCCACCCCCTATTACAATGAGCAGTTCTTC. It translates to CASSSTPYYNEQFF.

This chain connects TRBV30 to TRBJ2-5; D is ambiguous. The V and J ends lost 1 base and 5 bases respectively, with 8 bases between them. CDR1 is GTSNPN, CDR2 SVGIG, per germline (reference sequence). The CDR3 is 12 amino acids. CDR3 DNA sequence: TGTGCCTGGAGTGCGGGTGGGGAGACCCAGTACTTC. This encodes CAWSAGGETQYF. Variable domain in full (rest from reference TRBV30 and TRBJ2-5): SQTIHQWPATLVQPVGSPLSLECTVEGTSNPNLYWYRQAAGRGLQLLFYSVGIGQISSEVPQNLSASRPQDRQFILSSKKLLLSDSGFYLCAWSAGGETQYFGPGTRLLVL.

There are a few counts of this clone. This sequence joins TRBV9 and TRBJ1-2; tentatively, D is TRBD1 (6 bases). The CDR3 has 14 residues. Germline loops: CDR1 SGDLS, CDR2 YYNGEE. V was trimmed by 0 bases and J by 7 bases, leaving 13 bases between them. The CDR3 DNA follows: TGTGCCAGCAGCGTAGTAGTGGGGGCAGGTGGCTACACCTTC. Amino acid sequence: CASSVVVGAGGYTF.

CDR3: CASSQGHYYEQYF. CDR3 DNA sequence: TGTGCCAGCAGCCAGGGACACTACTACGAGCAGTACTTC. This chain connects TRBV14 to TRBJ2-7; the D gene is possibly TRBD1 (6 bases). Germline CDR1 SGHDN, CDR2 FVKESK. CDR3 length: 13 amino acids. V dropped 3 bases and J dropped 3 bases, with 9 bases sitting between them.

CDR3 DNA: TGTGCCAGTAGTACTAGCGAAAGCTCCTACAATGAGCAGTTCTTC. Translated: CASSTSESSYNEQFF. This rearrangement joins TRBV19 to TRBJ2-1, with D possibly matching TRBD2 (6 bases). The V and J ends lost 4 bases and 0 bases respectively, with 10 bases between them. From germline, CDR1 is LNHDA and CDR2 SQIVND (reference sequence). The CDR3 covers 15 residues. The complete variable domain, with remaining parts taken from reference TRBV19 and TRBJ2-1, reads DGGITQSPKYLFRKEGQNVTLSCEQNLNHDAMYWYRQDPGQGLRLIYYSQIVNDFQKGDIAEGYSVSREKKESFPLTVTSAQKNPTAFYLCASSTSESSYNEQFFGPGTRLTVL.

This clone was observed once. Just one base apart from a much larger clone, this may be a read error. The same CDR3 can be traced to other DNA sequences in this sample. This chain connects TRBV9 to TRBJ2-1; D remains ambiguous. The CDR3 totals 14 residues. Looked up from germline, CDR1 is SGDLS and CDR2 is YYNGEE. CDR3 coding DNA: TGTGCTAGCAGCCTGCTGGGGACCTACAATGAGCAGTTCTTC. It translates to CASSLLGTYNEQFF.

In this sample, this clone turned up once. CDR3 sequence: CASSPGLAGGFPGELFF. CDR3 DNA sequence: TGTGCCAGCAGCCCCGGACTAGCGGGGGGGTTCCCCGGGGAGCTGTTTTTT. The chain combines TRBV7-2 with TRBJ2-2; 15 nucleotides match TRBD2. The CDR3 contains 17 residues. Germline-derived CDR1 and CDR2 are SGHTA and FQGNSA. Unmatched junction bases numbered 7, after V lost 5 bases and J lost 6 bases.

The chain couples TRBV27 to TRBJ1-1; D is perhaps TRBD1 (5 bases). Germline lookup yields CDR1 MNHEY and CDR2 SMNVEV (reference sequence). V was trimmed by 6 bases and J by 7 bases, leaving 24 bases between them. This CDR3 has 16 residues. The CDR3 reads CASSSITPLVGDEAFF. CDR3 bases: TGTGCCAGCAGCTCTATTACCCCTCTTGTGGGGGATGAAGCTTTCTTT.

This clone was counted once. DNA for the CDR3: TGTGCCAGCAGTGAGTGGGGGGACTACGAGCAGTACTTC. Its protein product is CASSEWGDYEQYF. The J gene is TRBJ2-7, the V gene TRBV2, with D perhaps TRBD2 (6 bases). V lost 3 bases to trimming and J lost 3 bases, with 9 bases between them. The CDR3 length is 13 residues. CDR1 is SNHLY, CDR2 FYNNEI, per germline.

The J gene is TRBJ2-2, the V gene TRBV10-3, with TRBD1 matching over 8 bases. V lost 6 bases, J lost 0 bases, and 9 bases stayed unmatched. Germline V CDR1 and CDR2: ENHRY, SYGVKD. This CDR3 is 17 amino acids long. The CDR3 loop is CAIRNSTGATNTGELFF. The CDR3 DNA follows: TGTGCCATCAGAAACTCGACAGGGGCAACGAACACCGGGGAGCTGTTTTTT.

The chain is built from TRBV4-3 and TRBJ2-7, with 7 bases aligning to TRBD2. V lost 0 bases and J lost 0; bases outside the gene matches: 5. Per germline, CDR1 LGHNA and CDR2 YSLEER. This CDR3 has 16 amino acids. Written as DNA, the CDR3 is TGCGCCAGCAGCCAAGAAACGGGCGGGAGCTCCTACGAGCAGTACTTC. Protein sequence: CASSQETGGSSYEQYF.

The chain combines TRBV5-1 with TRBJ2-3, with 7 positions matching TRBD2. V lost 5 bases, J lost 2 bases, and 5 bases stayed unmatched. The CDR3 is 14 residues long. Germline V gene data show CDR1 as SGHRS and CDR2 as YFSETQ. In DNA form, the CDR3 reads TGCGCCAGCAGAGTGGGGGGGAACACAGATACGCAGTATTTT. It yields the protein CASRVGGNTDTQYF.

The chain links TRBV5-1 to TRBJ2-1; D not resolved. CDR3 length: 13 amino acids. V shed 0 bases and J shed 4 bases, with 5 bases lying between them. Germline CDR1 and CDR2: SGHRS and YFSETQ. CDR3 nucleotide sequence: TGCGCCAGCAGCTTGGAGCCTTACAATGAGCAGTTCTTC. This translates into CASSLEPYNEQFF.

DNA of the CDR3: TGTGCCAGCAGCGCATACAATCAGCCCCAGCATTTT. It is translated as CASSAYNQPQHF. V gene TRBV11-2 combines with J gene TRBJ1-5; D gene uncertain. This CDR3 comprises 12 residues. V was pared by 5 bases and J by 3 bases, with 5 bases between. Germline V gene sequence: CDR1 SGHAT, CDR2 FQNNGV.